Listed below are T cell receptor beta chains from one sample, sequenced in a study of CD8 T cells in ankylosing spondylitis. Using its own MiXCR run on the 5' RACE reads, TCRdb lists one record per CDR3 protein. The profile covers tens of thousands of distinct CDR3 sequences, with approximately 5% appearing a single time and approximately 2% taken by the ten largest. Sequenced: blood, either unsorted or a sorted T cell fraction (not recorded which). The receptor source for this set is a male donor with ankylosing spondylitis or in good health (not recorded which). Each CDR3 is given with its conserved first and last residue. A D gene is named only where the DNA matches it firmly. Only part of the rows carry a size: once, few, many, or a class if the clone is expanded.

d_gene	v_gene	j_gene	abundance	CDR3aa	CDR3nt
TRBD1	TRBV20-1	TRBJ1-3	many	CSASGFGGRGRTGNTIYF	TGCAGTGCTAGTGGATTTGGCGGCAGGGGGCGGACTGGAAACACCATATATTTT
TRBD1	TRBV9	TRBJ2-1	many	CASSAQTGGSEQFF	TGTGCCAGCAGCGCACAGACAGGGGGAAGTGAGCAGTTCTTC
TRBD1	TRBV19	TRBJ1-1	many	CASSIGTGSPEAFF	TGTGCCAGTAGTATAGGGACAGGGAGTCCTGAAGCTTTCTTT
NA	TRBV2	TRBJ1-5	many	CASSEGGNSNQPQHF	TGTGCCAGCAGTGAGGGGGGAAATAGCAATCAGCCCCAGCATTTT
NA	TRBV10-3	TRBJ2-7	many	CAISAPGEQYF	TGTGCCATCAGTGCCCCTGGGGAGCAGTACTTC
TRBD1	TRBV28	TRBJ2-5	many	CASSHRGRNTETQYF	TGTGCCAGCAGTCACAGGGGGCGAAATACCGAGACCCAGTACTTC
NA	TRBV7-9	TRBJ1-1	many	CASSFGAGNTEAFF	TGTGCCAGCAGCTTTGGGGCGGGGAACACTGAAGCTTTCTTT
TRBD2	TRBV11-2	TRBJ2-3	many	CASSSGLAGGLTRSTDTQYF	TGTGCCAGCAGCTCCGGACTAGCGGGGGGCCTAACGAGAAGCACAGATACGCAGTATTTT
TRBD2	TRBV15	TRBJ2-3	many	CATSRDPALAGSDTQYF	TGTGCCACCAGCAGAGATCCCGCATTAGCGGGGTCAGATACGCAGTATTTT
NA	TRBV11-2	TRBJ2-1	many	CASSSARARGIYNEQFF	TGTGCCAGCAGCTCCGCGAGGGCACGGGGCATTTATAATGAGCAGTTCTTC
NA	TRBV20-1	TRBJ2-6	many	CSARMGLGGSGANVLTF	TGCAGTGCTAGGATGGGATTAGGCGGATCTGGGGCCAACGTCCTGACTTTC
TRBD2	TRBV7-2	TRBJ2-1	many	CASSYLTSGVGGEQFF	TGTGCCAGCAGCTACTTGACTAGCGGGGTAGGTGGTGAGCAGTTCTTC
NA	TRBV20-1	TRBJ1-4	many	CSARDLGGAETNEKLFF	TGCAGTGCTAGAGATTTGGGGGGCGCCGAAACTAATGAAAAACTGTTTTTT
NA	TRBV7-2	TRBJ1-1	many	CASSPYRVLDTEAFF	TGTGCCAGCAGCCCGTACAGGGTCCTCGACACTGAAGCTTTCTTT
NA	TRBV9	TRBJ2-1	many	CASSPASVAGAYNEQFF	TGTGCCAGCAGCCCCGCGTCCGTGGCAGGGGCCTACAATGAGCAGTTCTTC
NA	TRBV5-5	TRBJ2-5	many	CASSTGTAGTQYF	TGTGCCAGCAGCACCGGGACAGCGGGGACCCAGTACTTC
TRBD1	TRBV6-5	TRBJ1-1	many	CASRRQGTAFF	TGTGCCAGCAGACGACAGGGTACGGCTTTCTTT
NA	TRBV6-5	TRBJ2-1	few	CASSFGGHYNEQFF	TGTGCCAGCAGTTTTGGGGGGCACTACAATGAGCAGTTCTTC
NA	TRBV30	TRBJ2-6	many	CAWRPPSTGANVLTF	TGTGCCTGGAGGCCCCCGTCCACTGGGGCCAACGTCCTGACTTTC
NA	TRBV27	TRBJ1-2	many	CASSLGANYGYTF	TGTGCCAGCAGCCTAGGGGCTAACTATGGCTACACCTTC
TRBD1	TRBV20-1	TRBJ2-4	many	CSARQGGNIQYF	TGCAGTGCTCGACAGGGGGGAAACATTCAGTACTTC
TRBD1	TRBV5-1	TRBJ1-6	many	CASSLGTGGGSPLHF	TGCGCCAGCAGCCTAGGGACAGGCGGTGGTTCACCCCTCCACTTT
NA	TRBV4-3	TRBJ1-1	many	CASSARQENTEAFF	TGCGCCAGCAGCGCCCGACAGGAGAACACTGAAGCTTTCTTT
NA	TRBV7-2	TRBJ2-5	many	CASSPTMGGWETQYF	TGTGCCAGCAGCCCCACAATGGGGGGCTGGGAGACCCAGTACTTC
NA	TRBV28	TRBJ1-1	many	CASSLQSGSGTEAFF	TGTGCCAGCAGTTTACAATCGGGGTCAGGCACTGAAGCTTTCTTT
NA	TRBV7-9	TRBJ1-1	NA	CASSLDGTVNTEAFF	TGTGCCAGCAGCTTAGACGGGACGGTGAACACTGAAGCTTTCTTT
NA	TRBV12-3/TRBV12-4	TRBJ2-3	NA	CACRDPWAADTQYF	TGTGCCTGCCGGGACCCATGGGCAGCAGATACGCAGTATTTT
TRBD2	TRBV12-3/TRBV12-4	TRBJ2-3	many	CASYRAGGPNTQYF	TGTGCCAGCTACAGGGCGGGGGGCCCAAATACGCAGTATTTT
NA	TRBV4-1	TRBJ1-2	many	CASSQDPGYGYTF	TGCGCCAGCAGCCAAGACCCGGGCTATGGCTACACCTTC
NA	TRBV7-4	TRBJ2-5	many	CASSLGQERTQYF	TGTGCCAGCAGCTTAGGACAGGAGCGGACCCAGTACTTC
NA	TRBV29-1	TRBJ1-2	many	CSVEDEGLYGYTF	TGCAGCGTTGAAGATGAGGGCCTCTATGGCTACACCTTC
NA	TRBV29-1	TRBJ2-3	many	CSVEEDINTQYF	TGCAGCGTTGAAGAGGACATTAATACGCAGTATTTT
NA	TRBV20-1	TRBJ2-7	many	CSARGGRVRYEQYF	TGCAGTGCTAGGGGGGGTCGAGTTCGTTACGAGCAGTACTTC
NA	TRBV18	TRBJ2-3	many	CASSPKTDTQYF	TGTGCCAGCTCACCAAAGACAGATACGCAGTATTTT
TRBD2	TRBV11-1	TRBJ2-2	many	CASSRTSGGVGGELFF	TGTGCCAGCAGCAGGACTAGCGGGGGAGTTGGCGGGGAGCTGTTTTTT
NA	TRBV5-1	TRBJ2-7	many	CASSDGPGSYEQYF	TGCGCCAGCAGCGATGGGCCGGGCTCCTACGAGCAGTACTTC
NA	TRBV11-3	TRBJ2-7	few	CASSLRDNSYEQYF	TGTGCCAGCAGCTTGCGGGACAACAGCTACGAGCAGTACTTC
NA	TRBV28	TRBJ1-6	many	CASILGGDSPLHF	TGTGCCAGCATTCTAGGGGGGGATTCACCCCTCCACTTT
TRBD2	TRBV20-1	TRBJ2-1	many	CSADTSGGNNEQFF	TGCAGTGCTGATACTAGCGGGGGGAACAATGAGCAGTTCTTC
TRBD1	TRBV20-1	TRBJ2-1	many	CSARGRGRVLNEQFF	TGCAGTGCTAGGGGTAGGGGGCGAGTATTGAATGAGCAGTTCTTC
TRBD2	TRBV7-2	TRBJ2-3	many	CASPLTGGSTDTQYF	TGTGCCAGCCCCTTAACCGGGGGGAGCACAGATACGCAGTATTTT
TRBD1	TRBV3-1	TRBJ1-3	many	CASSQWDRRGSGNTIYF	TGTGCCAGCAGCCAATGGGACAGACGCGGCTCTGGAAACACCATATATTTT
NA	TRBV6-1	TRBJ2-6	many	CASSNSGANVLTF	TGTGCCAGCTCAAACTCTGGGGCCAACGTCCTGACTTTC
NA	TRBV18	TRBJ2-1	many	CASSPGADEQFF	TGTGCCAGCTCACCTGGGGCCGATGAGCAGTTCTTC
NA	TRBV19	TRBJ1-5	few	CASSIDAGGLGPQHF	TGTGCCAGTAGTATTGATGCCGGGGGCCTAGGGCCCCAGCATTTT
NA	TRBV4-1	TRBJ1-1	many	CASSQVGGEGNTEAFF	TGCGCCAGCAGCCAAGTCGGCGGGGAGGGCAACACTGAAGCTTTCTTT
NA	TRBV5-1	TRBJ1-5	many	CASSLGGDGQPQHF	TGCGCCAGCAGCCTTGGCGGGGACGGTCAGCCCCAGCATTTT
TRBD1	TRBV20-1	TRBJ1-1	many	CSAGDRGQNTEAFF	TGCAGTGCTGGGGACAGGGGGCAAAACACTGAAGCTTTCTTT
TRBD1	TRBV4-1	TRBJ2-7	many	CASSHRTGGNEQYF	TGCGCCAGCAGCCACAGGACAGGGGGGAACGAGCAGTACTTC
NA	TRBV14	TRBJ2-1	many	CASSQGFEGNEQFF	TGTGCCAGCAGCCAAGGTTTCGAGGGGAATGAGCAGTTCTTC
TRBD1	TRBV7-2	TRBJ2-5	many	CASSFGTVYQETQYF	TGTGCCAGCAGTTTCGGGACAGTGTACCAAGAGACCCAGTACTTC
TRBD1	TRBV20-1	TRBJ2-7	many	CSAPLSRGLDEQYF	TGCAGTGCCCCACTCAGCAGGGGGCTGGACGAGCAGTACTTC
TRBD2	TRBV7-9	TRBJ2-5	few	CASRGLAGTETQYF	TGTGCCAGCAGGGGACTAGCGGGGACGGAGACCCAGTACTTC
TRBD2	TRBV10-1	TRBJ2-4	many	CASSTSGNQNIQYF	TGCGCCAGCAGTACTAGCGGGAACCAAAACATTCAGTACTTC
TRBD2	TRBV20-1	TRBJ2-2	many	CSATRLAAAHGELFF	TGCAGTGCTACGCGACTAGCGGCAGCTCACGGGGAGCTGTTTTTT
TRBD1	TRBV5-1	TRBJ2-1	many	CASSLGQGDEQFF	TGCGCCAGCAGCTTGGGACAGGGCGATGAGCAGTTCTTC
NA	TRBV15	TRBJ1-4	many	CATREEDEKLFF	TGTGCCACCAGGGAAGAGGATGAAAAACTGTTTTTT
TRBD2	TRBV7-2	TRBJ2-3	many	CASSFISGDTDTQYF	TGTGCCAGCAGTTTTATCAGCGGGGACACAGATACGCAGTATTTT
NA	TRBV20-1	TRBJ2-7	many	CSASLGASYEQYF	TGCAGTGCTAGTCTCGGGGCGTCCTACGAGCAGTACTTC
NA	TRBV20-1	TRBJ1-2	many	CSAPAVHSYGYTF	TGCAGTGCTCCTGCGGTCCACAGCTATGGCTACACCTTC